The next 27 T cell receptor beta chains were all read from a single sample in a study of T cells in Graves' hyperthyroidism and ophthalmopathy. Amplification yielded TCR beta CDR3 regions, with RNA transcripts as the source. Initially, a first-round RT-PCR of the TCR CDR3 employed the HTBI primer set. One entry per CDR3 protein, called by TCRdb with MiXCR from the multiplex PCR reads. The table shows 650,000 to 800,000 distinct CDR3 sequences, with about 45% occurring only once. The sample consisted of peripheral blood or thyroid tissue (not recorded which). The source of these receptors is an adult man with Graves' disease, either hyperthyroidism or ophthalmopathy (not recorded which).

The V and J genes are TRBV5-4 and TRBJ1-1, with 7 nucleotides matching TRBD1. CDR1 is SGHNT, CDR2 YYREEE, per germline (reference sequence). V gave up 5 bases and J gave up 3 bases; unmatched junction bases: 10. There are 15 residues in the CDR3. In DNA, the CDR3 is TGTGCCAGCAGTCTAGGGGGCGGGGGTTACACTGAAGCTTTCTTT. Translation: CASSLGGGGYTEAFF. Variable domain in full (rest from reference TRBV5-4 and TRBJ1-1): ETGVTQSPTHLIKTRGQQVTLRCSSQSGHNTVSWYQQALGQGPQFIFQYYREEENGRGNFPPRFSGLQFPNYSSELNVNALELDDSALYLCASSLGGGGYTEAFFGQGTRLTVV.

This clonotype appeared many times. The chain's CDR3 is CATSDVTGNYGYTF. The CDR3 bases are TGTGCCACCAGTGATGTGACAGGGAACTATGGCTACACCTTC. This chain connects TRBV24-1 to TRBJ1-2; 7 positions agree with TRBD1. Trimming cost V 3 bases and J 2 bases; bases outside gene matches: 2. The CDR3 contains 14 residues. Germline V lookup: CDR1 KGHDR, CDR2 SFDVKD.

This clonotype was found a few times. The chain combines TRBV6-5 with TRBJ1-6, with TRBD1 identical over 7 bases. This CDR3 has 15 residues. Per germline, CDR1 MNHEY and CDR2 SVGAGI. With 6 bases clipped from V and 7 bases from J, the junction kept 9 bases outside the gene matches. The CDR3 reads CASSQAGTANSPLHF. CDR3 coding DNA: TGTGCCAGCAGCCAAGCGGGGACAGCAAATTCACCCCTCCACTTT.

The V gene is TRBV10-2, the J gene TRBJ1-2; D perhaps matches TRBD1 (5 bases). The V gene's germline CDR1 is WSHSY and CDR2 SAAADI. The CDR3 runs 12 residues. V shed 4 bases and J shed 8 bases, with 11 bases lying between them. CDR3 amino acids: CASSVGGDGYTF. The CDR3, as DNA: TGCGCCAGCAGTGTTGGGGGAGACGGCTACACCTTC.

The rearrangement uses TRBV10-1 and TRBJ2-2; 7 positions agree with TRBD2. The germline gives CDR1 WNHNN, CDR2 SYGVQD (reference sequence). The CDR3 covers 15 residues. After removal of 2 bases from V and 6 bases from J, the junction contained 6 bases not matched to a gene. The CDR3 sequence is CASSEVRAGAGELFF. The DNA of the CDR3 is TGCGCCAGCAGTGAGGTCAGGGCGGGGGCCGGGGAGCTGTTTTTT.

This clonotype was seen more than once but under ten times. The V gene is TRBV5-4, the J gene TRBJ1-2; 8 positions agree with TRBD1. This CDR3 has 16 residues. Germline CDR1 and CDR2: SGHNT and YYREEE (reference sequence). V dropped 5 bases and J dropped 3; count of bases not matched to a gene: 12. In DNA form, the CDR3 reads TGTGCCAGCAGGTACCAGGGGGCGCATCTCTACTATGGCTACACCTTC. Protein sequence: CASRYQGAHLYYGYTF.

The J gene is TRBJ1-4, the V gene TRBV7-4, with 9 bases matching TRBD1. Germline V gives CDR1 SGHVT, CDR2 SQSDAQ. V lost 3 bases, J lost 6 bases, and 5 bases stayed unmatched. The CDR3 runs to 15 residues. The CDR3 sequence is CASSLTGGADEKLFF. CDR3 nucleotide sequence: TGTGCCAGCAGCTTGACAGGGGGAGCCGATGAAAAACTGTTTTTT.

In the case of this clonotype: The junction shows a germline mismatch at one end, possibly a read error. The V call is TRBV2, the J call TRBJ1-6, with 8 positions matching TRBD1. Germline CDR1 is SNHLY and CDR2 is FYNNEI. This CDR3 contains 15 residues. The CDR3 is CTSRQGRFYNSPLHF. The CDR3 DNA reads TGTACCAGCAGACAGGGGCGATTCTATAATTCACCCCTCCACTTT.

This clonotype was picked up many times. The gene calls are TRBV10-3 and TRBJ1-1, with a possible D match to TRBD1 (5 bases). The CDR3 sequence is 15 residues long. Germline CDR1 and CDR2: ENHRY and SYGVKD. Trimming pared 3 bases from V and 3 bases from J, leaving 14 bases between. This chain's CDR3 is CAISDIMRGDTEAFF. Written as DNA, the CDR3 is TGTGCCATCAGTGATATTATGAGGGGCGACACTGAAGCTTTCTTT.

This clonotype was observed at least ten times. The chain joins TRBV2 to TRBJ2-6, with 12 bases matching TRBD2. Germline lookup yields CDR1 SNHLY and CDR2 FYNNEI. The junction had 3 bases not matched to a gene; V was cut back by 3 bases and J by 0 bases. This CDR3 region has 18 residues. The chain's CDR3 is CASSETSGRSSGANVLTF. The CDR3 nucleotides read TGTGCCAGCAGTGAGACTAGCGGGAGAAGCTCTGGGGCCAACGTCCTGACTTTC.

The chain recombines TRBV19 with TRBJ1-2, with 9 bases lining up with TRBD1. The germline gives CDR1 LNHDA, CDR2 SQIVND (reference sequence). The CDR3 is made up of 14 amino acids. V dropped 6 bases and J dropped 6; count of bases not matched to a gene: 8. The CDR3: CASRVTGGIDGYTF. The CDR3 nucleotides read TGTGCCAGTAGGGTTACAGGGGGCATCGATGGCTACACCTTC.

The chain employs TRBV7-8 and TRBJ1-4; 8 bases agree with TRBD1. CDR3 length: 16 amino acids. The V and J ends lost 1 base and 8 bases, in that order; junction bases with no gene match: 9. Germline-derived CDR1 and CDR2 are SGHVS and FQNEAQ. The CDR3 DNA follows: TGTGCCAGCAGCTTAGACGGACAGGGCTTGGGGGAAAAACTGTTTTTT. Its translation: CASSLDGQGLGEKLFF.

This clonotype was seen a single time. As DNA, the CDR3 is TGTGCCAGCAGCTTAGGGGCAGGGGAAGGTCACGGCTACACCTTC. It encodes CASSLGAGEGHGYTF. The V call is TRBV7-9, the J call TRBJ1-2; D may be TRBD1 (6 bases). CDR3 length: 15 amino acids. CDR1 SEHNR and CDR2 FQNEAQ come from the germline V gene (reference sequence). V dropped 1 base and J dropped 8 bases, with 17 bases sitting between them.

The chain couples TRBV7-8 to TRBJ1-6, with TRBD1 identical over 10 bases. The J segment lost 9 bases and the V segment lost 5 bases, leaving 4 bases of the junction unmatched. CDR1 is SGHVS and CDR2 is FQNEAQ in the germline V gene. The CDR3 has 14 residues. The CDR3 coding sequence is TGTGCCAGCAGCCCGCGACAGGGGGCTTCACCCCTCCACTTT. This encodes CASSPRQGASPLHF.

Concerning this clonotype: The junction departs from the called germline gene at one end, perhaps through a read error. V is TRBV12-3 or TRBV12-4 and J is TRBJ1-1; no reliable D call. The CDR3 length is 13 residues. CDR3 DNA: TGTGCCAGCAGTGCGACTCAGCACACTGAAGCTTCCTTT. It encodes CASSATQHTEASF.

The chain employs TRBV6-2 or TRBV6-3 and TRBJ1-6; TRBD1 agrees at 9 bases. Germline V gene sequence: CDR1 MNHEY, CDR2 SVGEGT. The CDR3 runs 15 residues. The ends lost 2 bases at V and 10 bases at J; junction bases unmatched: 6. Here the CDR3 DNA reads TGTGCCAGCAGTTACGCGGGACAGGGTGACTCACCCCTCCACTTT. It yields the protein CASSYAGQGDSPLHF.

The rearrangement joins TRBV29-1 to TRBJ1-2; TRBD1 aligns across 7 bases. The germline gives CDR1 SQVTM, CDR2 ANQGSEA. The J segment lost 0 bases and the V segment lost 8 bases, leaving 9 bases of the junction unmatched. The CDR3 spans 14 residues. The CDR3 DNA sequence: TGCAGCCCACGGACAGGCCGAGCTAACTATGGCTACACCTTC. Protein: CSPRTGRANYGYTF.

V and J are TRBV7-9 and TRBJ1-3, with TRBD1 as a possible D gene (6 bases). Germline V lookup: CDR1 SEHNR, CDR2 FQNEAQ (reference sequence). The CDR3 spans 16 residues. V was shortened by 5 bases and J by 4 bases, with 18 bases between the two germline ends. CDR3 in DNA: TGTGCCAGCAGCCTAGAGGGGGGTTCGTCCGGAAACACCATATATTTT. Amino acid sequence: CASSLEGGSSGNTIYF.

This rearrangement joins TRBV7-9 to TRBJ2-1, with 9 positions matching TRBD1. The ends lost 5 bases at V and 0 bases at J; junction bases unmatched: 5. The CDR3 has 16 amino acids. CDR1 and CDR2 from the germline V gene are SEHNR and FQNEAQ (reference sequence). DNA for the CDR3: TGTGCCAGCAGCCCGGACAGGGGCAACTCCTACAATGAGCAGTTCTTC. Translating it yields CASSPDRGNSYNEQFF.

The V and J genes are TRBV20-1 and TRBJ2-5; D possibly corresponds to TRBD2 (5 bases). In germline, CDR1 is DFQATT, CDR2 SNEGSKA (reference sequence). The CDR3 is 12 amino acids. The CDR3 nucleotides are TGCAGCCCTACTACTAGACGAGAGACCCAGTACTTC. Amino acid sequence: CSPTTRRETQYF.

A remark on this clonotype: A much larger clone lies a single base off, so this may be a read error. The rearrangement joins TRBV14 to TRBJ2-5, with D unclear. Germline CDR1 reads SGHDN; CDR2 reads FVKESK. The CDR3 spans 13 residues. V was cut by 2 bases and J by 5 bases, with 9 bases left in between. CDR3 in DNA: TGTGCCAGCAGCCAAACTGCCTCCGAGACCCAGTACTTC. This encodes CASSQTASETQYF. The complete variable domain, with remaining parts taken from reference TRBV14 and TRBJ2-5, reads EAGVTQFPSHSVIEKGQTVTLRCDPISGHDNLYWYRRVMGKEIKFLLHFVKESKQDESGMPNNRFLAERTGGTYSTLKVQPAELEDSGVYFCASSQTASETQYFGPGTRLLVL.

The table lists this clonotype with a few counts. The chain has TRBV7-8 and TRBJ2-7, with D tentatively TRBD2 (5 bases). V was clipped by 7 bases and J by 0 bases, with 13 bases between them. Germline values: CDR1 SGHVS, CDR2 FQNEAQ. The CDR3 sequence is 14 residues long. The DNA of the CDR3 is TGTGCCAGCAACCTCATCCGGGGCTCCTACGAGCAGTACTTC. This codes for CASNLIRGSYEQYF.

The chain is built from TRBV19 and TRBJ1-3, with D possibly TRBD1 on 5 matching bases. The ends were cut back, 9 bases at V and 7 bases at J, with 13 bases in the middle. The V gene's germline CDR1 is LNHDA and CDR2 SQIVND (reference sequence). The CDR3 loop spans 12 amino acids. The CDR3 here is CASSGHGNTIYF. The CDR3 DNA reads TGTGCCAGCAGTGGACACGGGAACACCATATATTTT.

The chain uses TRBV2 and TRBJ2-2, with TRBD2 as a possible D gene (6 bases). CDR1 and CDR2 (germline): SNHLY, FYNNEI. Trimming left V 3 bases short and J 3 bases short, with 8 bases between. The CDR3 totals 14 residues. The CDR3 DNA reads TGTGCCAGCAGTGAGGAGGGCTACACCGGGGAGCTGTTTTTT. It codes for CASSEEGYTGELFF.

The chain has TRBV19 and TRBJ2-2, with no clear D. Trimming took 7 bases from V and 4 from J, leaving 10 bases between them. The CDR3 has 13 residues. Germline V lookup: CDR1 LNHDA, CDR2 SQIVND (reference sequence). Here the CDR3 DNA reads TGTGCCAGTACCCCCTTACCCACCGGGGAGCTGTTTTTT. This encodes CASTPLPTGELFF.

The chain's CDR3 is CATSDGSEQGRNQPQHF. The DNA of the CDR3 is TGTGCCACCAGTGATGGGTCGGAACAGGGCCGGAATCAGCCCCAGCATTTT. The chain is built from TRBV24-1 and TRBJ1-5; possibly TRBD1 for D (6 bases). The germline V gene has CDR1 KGHDR and CDR2 SFDVKD. Trimming left V 3 bases short and J 4 bases short, with 18 bases between. The CDR3 has 17 residues.

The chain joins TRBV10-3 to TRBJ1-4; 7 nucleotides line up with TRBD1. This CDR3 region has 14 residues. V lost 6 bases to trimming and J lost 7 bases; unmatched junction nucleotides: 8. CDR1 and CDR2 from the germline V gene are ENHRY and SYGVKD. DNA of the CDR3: TGTGCCATCAGCCCCGGGACAGCGCCTGAAAAACTGTTTTTT. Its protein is CAISPGTAPEKLFF.